This TCR beta chain was sequenced for a study of PD-L1 blockade in urothelial cancer. Study-wide context: Between 0 and 3 chemotherapy regimens preceded treatment for each patient. Median T cell yield from blood was fewer than 150,000. The researchers analyzed blood 3 weeks (second dose) and 6 weeks after treatment start.

The germline gives CDR1 SQVTM, CDR2 ANQGSEA. The ends were cut back, 4 bases at V and 7 bases at J, with 17 bases in the middle. This CDR3 is 14 amino acids long. Patients were diagnosed with urothelial carcinoma, either locally advanced or metastatic. This table comes from immunoSEQ multiplex PCR, and its TCRdb copy is limited to in-frame clones, with some not included. The data show fewer than 30,000 clones, with around 82% seen just once and around 9.6% held by the top ten. The material sequenced was PBMCs, taken around atezolizumab (anti-PD-L1) treatment. The receptor was derived from a man between 65 and 85 years old with urothelial cancer. This sequence joins TRBV29-1 and TRBJ2-1, with D perhaps matching TRBD2 (6 bases). The CDR3 is CSVVWPLGTNEQFF. The DNA for the CDR3 is TGCAGCGTTGTTTGGCCACTAGGGACTAATGAGCAGTTCTTC.